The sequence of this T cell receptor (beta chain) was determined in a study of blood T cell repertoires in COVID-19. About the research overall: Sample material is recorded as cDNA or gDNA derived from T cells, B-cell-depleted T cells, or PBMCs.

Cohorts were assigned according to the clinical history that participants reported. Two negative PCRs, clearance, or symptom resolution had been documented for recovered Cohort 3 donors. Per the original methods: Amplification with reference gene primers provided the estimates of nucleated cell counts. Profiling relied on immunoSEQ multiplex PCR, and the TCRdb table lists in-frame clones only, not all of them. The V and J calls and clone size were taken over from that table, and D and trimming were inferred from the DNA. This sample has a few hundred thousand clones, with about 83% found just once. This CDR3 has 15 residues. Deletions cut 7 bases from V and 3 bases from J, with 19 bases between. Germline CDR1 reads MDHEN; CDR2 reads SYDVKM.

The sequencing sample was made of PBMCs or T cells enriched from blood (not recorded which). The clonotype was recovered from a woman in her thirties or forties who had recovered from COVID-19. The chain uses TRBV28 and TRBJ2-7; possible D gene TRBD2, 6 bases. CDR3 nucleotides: TGTGCCAGCACCACCGTCGCCGGGAGTGTCTACGAGCAGTACTTC. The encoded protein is CASTTVAGSVYEQYF.